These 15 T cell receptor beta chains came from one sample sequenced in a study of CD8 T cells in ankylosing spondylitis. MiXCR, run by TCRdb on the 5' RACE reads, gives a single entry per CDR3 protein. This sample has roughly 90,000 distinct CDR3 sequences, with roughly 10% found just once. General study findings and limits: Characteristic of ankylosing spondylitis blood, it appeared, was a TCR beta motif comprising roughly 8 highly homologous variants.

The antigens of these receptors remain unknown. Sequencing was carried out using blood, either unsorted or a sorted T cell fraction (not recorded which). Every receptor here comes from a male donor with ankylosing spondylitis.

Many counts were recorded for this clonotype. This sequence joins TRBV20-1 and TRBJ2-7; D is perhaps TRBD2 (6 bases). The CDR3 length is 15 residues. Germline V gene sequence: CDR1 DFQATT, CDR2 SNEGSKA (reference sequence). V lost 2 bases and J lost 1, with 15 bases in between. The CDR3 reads CSARSGASESYEQYF. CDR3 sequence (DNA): TGCAGTGCTAGATCGGGTGCTAGCGAATCCTACGAGCAGTACTTC.

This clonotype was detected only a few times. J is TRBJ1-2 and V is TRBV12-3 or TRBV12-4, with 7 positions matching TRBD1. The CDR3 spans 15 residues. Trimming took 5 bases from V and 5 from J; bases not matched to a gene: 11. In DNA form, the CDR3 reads TGTGCCAGCAGTACGAGCGGACAGGAGATATATGGCTACACCTTC. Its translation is CASSTSGQEIYGYTF.

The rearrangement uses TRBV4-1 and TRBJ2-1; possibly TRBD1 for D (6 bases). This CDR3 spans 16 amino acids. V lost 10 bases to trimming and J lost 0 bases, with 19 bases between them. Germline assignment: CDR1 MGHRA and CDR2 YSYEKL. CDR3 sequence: CATRTVDRSSYNEQFF. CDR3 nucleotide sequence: TGCGCCACCCGGACAGTCGATCGGAGCTCCTACAATGAGCAGTTCTTC.

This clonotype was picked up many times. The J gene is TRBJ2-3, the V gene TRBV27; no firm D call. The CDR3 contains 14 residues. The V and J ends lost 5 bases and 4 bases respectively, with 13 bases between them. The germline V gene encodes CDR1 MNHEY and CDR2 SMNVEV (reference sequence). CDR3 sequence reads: CASSPTVRADTQYF. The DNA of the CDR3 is TGTGCCAGCAGTCCAACCGTCCGCGCAGATACGCAGTATTTT.

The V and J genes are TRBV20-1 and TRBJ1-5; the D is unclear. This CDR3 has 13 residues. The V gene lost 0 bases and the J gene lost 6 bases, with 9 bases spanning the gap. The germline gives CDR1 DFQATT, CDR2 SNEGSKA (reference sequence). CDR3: CSARDATGQPQHF. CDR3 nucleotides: TGCAGTGCTAGAGATGCAACCGGTCAGCCCCAGCATTTT.

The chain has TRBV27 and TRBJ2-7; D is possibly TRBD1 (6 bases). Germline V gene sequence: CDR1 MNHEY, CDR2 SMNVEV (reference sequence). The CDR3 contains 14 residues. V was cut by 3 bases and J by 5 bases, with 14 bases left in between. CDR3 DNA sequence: TGTGCCAGCAGTTTTACAGGGTCTAAGGACGAGCAGTACTTC. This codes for CASSFTGSKDEQYF.

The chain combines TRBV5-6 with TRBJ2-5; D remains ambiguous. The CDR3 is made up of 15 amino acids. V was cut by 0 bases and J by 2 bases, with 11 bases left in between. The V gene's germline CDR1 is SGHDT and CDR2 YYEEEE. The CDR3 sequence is CASSLEPVRQETQYF. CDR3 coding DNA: TGTGCCAGCAGCTTGGAGCCAGTCAGGCAAGAGACCCAGTACTTC.

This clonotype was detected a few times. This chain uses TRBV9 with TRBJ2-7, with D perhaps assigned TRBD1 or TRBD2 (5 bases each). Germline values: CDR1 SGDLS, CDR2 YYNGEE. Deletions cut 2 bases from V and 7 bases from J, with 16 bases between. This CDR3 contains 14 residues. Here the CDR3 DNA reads TGTGCCAGCAGCGTTGGGGACCTACCCGGGGAGCAGTACTTC. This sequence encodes CASSVGDLPGEQYF.

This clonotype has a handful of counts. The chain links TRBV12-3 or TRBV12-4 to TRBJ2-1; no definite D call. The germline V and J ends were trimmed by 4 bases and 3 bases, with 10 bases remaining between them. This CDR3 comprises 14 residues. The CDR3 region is CASSSPDHYNEQFF. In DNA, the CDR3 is TGTGCCAGCAGTTCGCCGGACCACTACAATGAGCAGTTCTTC.

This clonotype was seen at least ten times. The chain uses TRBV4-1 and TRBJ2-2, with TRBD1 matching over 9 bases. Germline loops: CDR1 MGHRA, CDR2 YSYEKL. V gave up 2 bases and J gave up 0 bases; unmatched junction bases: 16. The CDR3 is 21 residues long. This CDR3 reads CASSQRVPILRDRANTGELFF. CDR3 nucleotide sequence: TGCGCCAGCAGCCAAAGAGTCCCTATTCTCCGGGACAGGGCGAACACCGGGGAGCTGTTTTTT.

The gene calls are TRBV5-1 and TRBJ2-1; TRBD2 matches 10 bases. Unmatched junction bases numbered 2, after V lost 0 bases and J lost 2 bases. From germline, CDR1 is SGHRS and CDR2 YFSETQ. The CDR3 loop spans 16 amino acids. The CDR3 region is CASSLELAGTYNEQFF. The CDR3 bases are TGCGCCAGCAGCTTGGAACTAGCGGGAACCTACAATGAGCAGTTCTTC.

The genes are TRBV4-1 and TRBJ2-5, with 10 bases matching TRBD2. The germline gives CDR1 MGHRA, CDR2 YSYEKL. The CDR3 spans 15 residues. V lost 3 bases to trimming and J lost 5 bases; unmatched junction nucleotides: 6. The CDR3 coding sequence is TGCGCCAGCAGCCACGAGCGGGAGGGCGTGGAGACCCAGTACTTC. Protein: CASSHEREGVETQYF.

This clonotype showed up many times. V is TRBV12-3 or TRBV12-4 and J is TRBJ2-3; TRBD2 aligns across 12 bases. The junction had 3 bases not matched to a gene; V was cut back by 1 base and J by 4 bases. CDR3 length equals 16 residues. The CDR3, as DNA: TGTGCCAGCAGTTTAGTCGGACTAGCGGGATCAGATACGCAGTATTTT. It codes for CASSLVGLAGSDTQYF.

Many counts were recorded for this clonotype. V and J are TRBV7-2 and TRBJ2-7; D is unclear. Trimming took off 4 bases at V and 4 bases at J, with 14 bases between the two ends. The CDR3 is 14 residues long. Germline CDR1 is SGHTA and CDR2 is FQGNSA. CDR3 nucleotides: TGTGCCAGCAGCTGGCCCGGAGACGATTACGAGCAGTACTTC. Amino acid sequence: CASSWPGDDYEQYF.

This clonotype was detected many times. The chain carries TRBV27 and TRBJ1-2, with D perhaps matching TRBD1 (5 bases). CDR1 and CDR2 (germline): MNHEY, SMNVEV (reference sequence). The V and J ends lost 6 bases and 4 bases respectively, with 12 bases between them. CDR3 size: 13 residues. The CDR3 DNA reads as TGTGCCAGCAGCCACGGGGCGTCCTATGGCTACACCTTC. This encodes CASSHGASYGYTF.